What follows are 15 T cell receptor beta chains derived from one specimen sequenced in a study of TIL therapy for anti-PD-1-resistant metastatic lung cancer. Stated time point: pre-treatment sample, taken before nivolumab and TIL therapy. Sequencing used immunoSEQ v3. Assay: immunoSEQ multiplex PCR; the TCRdb copy retains only in-frame clones and omits some. The table lists roughly 11,000 clones, roughly 80% of them singletons. The input for sequencing was blood, taken at baseline. These receptors were taken from a person between 25 and 79 years old with non-small cell lung cancer.

The chain recombines TRBV15 with TRBJ2-5; D perhaps matches TRBD1 (6 bases). Germline assignment: CDR1 LNHNV and CDR2 YYDKDF (reference sequence). With 0 bases removed from V and 2 bases from J, the gap between germline ends came to 7 bases. The CDR3 runs 14 residues. The CDR3: CATSRDRGQETQYF. The DNA of the CDR3 is TGTGCCACCAGCAGAGATAGGGGGCAAGAGACCCAGTACTTC.

The chain employs TRBV7-6 and TRBJ2-5, with D possibly called TRBD1 or TRBD2 (5 bases each). Germline V lookup: CDR1 SGHVS, CDR2 FNYEAQ. Trimming cost V 1 base and J 5 bases, with 14 bases left between them. CDR3 size: 15 residues. The CDR3 DNA follows: TGTGCCAGCAGCTTAGGCCCAGGGCCGGGGGAGACCCAGTACTTC. Its protein product is CASSLGPGPGETQYF.

The chain is built from TRBV7-2 and TRBJ2-7, with TRBD1 identical over 9 bases. The CDR3 length is 14 residues. Germline loops: CDR1 SGHTA, CDR2 FQGNSA. The V and J ends lost 7 bases and 2 bases, in that order; junction bases with no gene match: 6. CDR3 nucleotides: TGTGCCAGCACGCCGGGACAGGGTCCCTACGAGCAGTACTTC. Protein product: CASTPGQGPYEQYF.

The chain couples TRBV5-1 to TRBJ2-7, with a weak D call TRBD2 (6 bases). The CDR3 is made up of 16 amino acids. The germline V gene has CDR1 SGHRS and CDR2 YFSETQ. V lost 5 bases and J 4 bases, leaving 22 bases between the germline ends. The CDR3 loop is CASRPGGPGVVYEQYF. The CDR3 coding sequence is TGCGCCAGCAGGCCTGGGGGTCCGGGAGTGGTTTACGAGCAGTACTTC.

The CDR3 is CASKKGAGETQYF. The CDR3 bases are TGTGCCAGCAAAAAGGGGGCAGGGGAGACCCAGTACTTC. The chain joins TRBV6-6 to TRBJ2-5, with 7 bases that match TRBD1. CDR3 length: 13 residues. Germline assignment: CDR1 MNHNY and CDR2 SVGAGI (reference sequence). V was pared by 7 bases and J by 5 bases, with 7 bases of the junction left unmatched.

This clone was seen more than once but under ten times. This chain links TRBV6-1 with TRBJ1-4; D is ambiguous. This CDR3 contains 13 residues. Germline V CDR1 and CDR2: MNHNS, SASEGT. Trimming took off 7 bases at V and 5 bases at J, with 11 bases between the two ends. CDR3 nucleotides: TGTGCCAGCAAATCAGGCCCGAATGAAAAACTGTTTTTT. Translating it yields CASKSGPNEKLFF.

CDR3 in amino acids: CSAGLVRAQYF. The CDR3 DNA reads as TGCAGTGCGGGACTAGTAAGGGCGCAGTATTTT. The chain combines TRBV20-1 with TRBJ2-3; 8 nucleotides align to TRBD2. The V and J ends lost 6 bases and 10 bases, in that order; junction bases with no gene match: 6. The CDR3 totals 11 residues. CDR1 is DFQATT and CDR2 is SNEGSKA in the germline V gene (reference sequence).

The V and J genes are TRBV14 and TRBJ2-1; no definite D call. The CDR3 has 17 residues. From germline, CDR1 is SGHDN and CDR2 FVKESK. V lost 0 bases and J 0 bases, leaving 12 bases between the germline ends. CDR3 DNA sequence: TGTGCCAGCAGCCAAGAAATAGACCCATACTCCTACAATGAGCAGTTCTTC. Translating gives CASSQEIDPYSYNEQFF.

The J gene is TRBJ1-1, the V gene TRBV18; D call uncertain. The CDR3 covers 14 residues. V was trimmed by 2 bases and J by 0 bases, leaving 7 bases between them. Per germline, CDR1 KGHSH and CDR2 LQKENI. The DNA for the CDR3 is TGTGCCAGCTCACCAATGGGATTGAACACTGAAGCTTTCTTT. Protein: CASSPMGLNTEAFF.

This chain uses TRBV27 with TRBJ2-1; 10 nucleotides line up with TRBD1. CDR1 and CDR2 from the germline V gene are MNHEY and SMNVEV (reference sequence). J was trimmed by 4 bases and V by 6 bases; bases with no gene match: 6. The CDR3 is 15 amino acids. The CDR3 region has the DNA TGTGCCAGCAGGACCGGGACAGGGGAGTACAATGAGCAGTTCTTC. The encoded protein is CASRTGTGEYNEQFF.

J is TRBJ2-3 and V is TRBV14; D is undetermined. This CDR3 region has 13 residues. Germline lookup yields CDR1 SGHDN and CDR2 FVKESK. Trimming pared 0 bases from V and 6 bases from J, leaving 7 bases between. The DNA of the CDR3 is TGTGCCAGCAGCCAAGATCATTGGGATACGCAGTATTTT. Amino acids: CASSQDHWDTQYF.

This clone was counted a few times. The J gene is TRBJ2-7, the V gene TRBV5-4; D gene uncertain. Trimming took 0 bases from V and 4 from J, leaving 11 bases between them. From germline, CDR1 is SGHNT and CDR2 YYREEE (reference sequence). This CDR3 region has 14 residues. The CDR3, as DNA: TGTGCCAGCAGCTTGGCCGGGCAGACTTACGAGCAGTACTTC. Translating gives CASSLAGQTYEQYF.

The chain has TRBV5-1 and TRBJ2-5, with D hard to call. CDR3 length equals 12 residues. Trimming took off 4 bases at V and 0 bases at J, with 4 bases between the two ends. Germline assignment: CDR1 SGHRS and CDR2 YFSETQ. CDR3 amino acids: CASSPNQETQYF. The CDR3 DNA follows: TGCGCCAGCAGCCCTAACCAAGAGACCCAGTACTTC.

The V call is TRBV27, the J call TRBJ2-4; the D gene is possibly TRBD2 (6 bases). The CDR3 extends over 14 amino acids. In germline, CDR1 is MNHEY, CDR2 SMNVEV (reference sequence). The V gene lost 4 bases and the J gene lost 8 bases, with 15 bases spanning the gap. CDR3 nucleotide sequence: TGTGCCAGCAGTTCTACCCGGTCGGGGGACATTCAGTACTTC. It codes for CASSSTRSGDIQYF.

The V gene is TRBV6-1, the J gene TRBJ2-7; 9 bases are shared with TRBD2. The germline gives CDR1 MNHNS, CDR2 SASEGT. The V segment lost 7 bases and the J segment 1 base; nucleotides outside the gene matches: 8. This CDR3 is 15 amino acids long. This CDR3 reads CASTSGTRLSYEQYF. The CDR3, as DNA: TGTGCCAGCACTAGCGGGACTCGCCTTTCCTACGAGCAGTACTTC.